The T cell receptor (beta chain) described here comes from a study of graft-versus-host responses after intestinal transplantation. Of note for this clone: The antigen remains unidentified.

Data came from immunoSEQ multiplex PCR; TCRdb stores just in-frame clones and leaves some out. There are 60,000 to 90,000 clones in the sample; 90% occur only once, and approximately 1.4% lies in the top ten. This CDR3 comprises 14 residues. Trimming took 5 bases from V and 1 from J, leaving 11 bases between them. Germline V CDR1 and CDR2: SGHAT, FQNNGV. V and J are TRBV11-2 and TRBJ1-1, with unresolved D. Here the sequenced sample was unstimulated CD8+ T cells sorted from spleen or lymph node cells, taken before intestinal transplant. The TCR sequence derives from a human donor who received an intestinal transplant. Here the CDR3 DNA reads TGTGCCAGCAGCCCCTGGGCCGCGAACACTGAAGCTTTCTTT. This codes for CASSPWAANTEAFF.